The clone carrying this T cell receptor beta chain has a count of ten or more. The sample is drawn from a study of early T cells in non-severe SARS-CoV-2 infection. From germline, CDR1 is SGHVS and CDR2 FNYEAQ. The CDR3 totals 15 residues. V gave up 4 bases and J gave up 2 bases; unmatched junction bases: 6. Via MiXCR, TCRdb re-called the 5' RACE reads, giving one row per CDR3 protein. The sample has about 52,000 distinct CDR3 sequences, 6.2% seen once. The sequence was collected from an adult who was a healthcare worker with PCR-confirmed SARS-CoV-2 infection or an uninfected control (not recorded which). This chain joins TRBV7-6 and TRBJ2-3; 7 bases fit TRBD1. The sequencing input was whole blood. CDR3 protein: CASSSDRDLTDTQYF. The CDR3, as DNA: TGTGCCAGCAGCTCCGACAGGGACCTCACAGATACGCAGTATTTT.